The rows below give T cell receptor beta chains drawn from one sample of a study of cytotoxic CD8 clonotypes in ibrutinib-treated CLL. This table comes from immunoSEQ multiplex PCR, and its TCRdb copy is limited to in-frame clones, with some not included. The sample lists approximately 130,000 clones, less than 90% occurring once. The sample consisted of PBMCs, taken after 24 months of ibrutinib treatment. All receptors come from a human donor with chronic lymphocytic leukemia. Both conserved end residues are part of each CDR3. Fields, in order: J gene, D gene, V gene, CDR3 protein, CDR3 DNA. D genes are given only for firm matches.

j_gene: TRBJ2-7
d_gene: .
v_gene: TRBV10-3
CDR3aa: CAISGQGNNEQYF
CDR3nt: TGTGCCATCAGCGGGCAGGGGAACAACGAGCAGTACTTC

j_gene: TRBJ1-2
d_gene: TRBD1
v_gene: TRBV7-9
CDR3aa: CASSLVRDRSRGYTF
CDR3nt: TGTGCCAGCAGCTTAGTCCGGGACAGGAGCAGGGGCTACACCTTC

j_gene: TRBJ2-7
d_gene: .
v_gene: TRBV28
CDR3aa: CASSSSYEQYF
CDR3nt: TGTGCCAGCAGTTCATCCTACGAGCAGTACTTC

j_gene: TRBJ2-1
d_gene: TRBD2
v_gene: TRBV9
CDR3aa: CASNPLAGDNNEQFF
CDR3nt: TGTGCCAGCAACCCCCTCGCGGGGGATAACAATGAGCAGTTCTTC

j_gene: TRBJ1-1
d_gene: .
v_gene: TRBV19
CDR3aa: CASSRSGNTEAFF
CDR3nt: TGTGCCAGTAGCAGGTCCGGCAACACTGAAGCTTTCTTT

j_gene: TRBJ2-1
d_gene: .
v_gene: TRBV10-3
CDR3aa: CAITDRDLHDDEQFF
CDR3nt: TGTGCCATCACCGACCGGGACCTACATGATGATGAGCAGTTCTTC

j_gene: TRBJ1-6
d_gene: TRBD1
v_gene: TRBV7-9
CDR3aa: CASSGQGGSPLHF
CDR3nt: TGTGCCAGCAGCGGACAGGGCGGCTCACCCCTCCACTTT

j_gene: TRBJ1-2
d_gene: TRBD1
v_gene: TRBV7-2
CDR3aa: CASTENMQGGRLTF
CDR3nt: TGTGCCAGCACCGAAAACATGCAGGGGGGGCGCTTAACCTTC

j_gene: TRBJ1-1
d_gene: .
v_gene: TRBV19
CDR3aa: CASSIGRGRLRNMNTEAFF
CDR3nt: TGTGCCAGTAGTATAGGTAGGGGCAGACTAAGAAACATGAACACTGAAGCTTTCTTT

j_gene: TRBJ2-2
d_gene: .
v_gene: TRBV27
CDR3aa: CASSPPGRELFF
CDR3nt: TGTGCCAGCAGTCCCCCGGGAAGGGAGCTGTTTTTT

j_gene: TRBJ1-1
d_gene: TRBD1
v_gene: TRBV15
CDR3aa: CATSREDRDTEAFF
CDR3nt: TGTGCCACCAGCAGAGAGGACAGGGACACTGAAGCTTTCTTT

j_gene: TRBJ2-6
d_gene: TRBD1
v_gene: TRBV18
CDR3aa: CASSSSTGAVSGANVLTF
CDR3nt: TGTGCCAGCTCATCTTCGACAGGGGCCGTCTCTGGGGCCAACGTCCTGACTTTC

j_gene: TRBJ2-2
d_gene: TRBD2
v_gene: TRBV5-1
CDR3aa: CASSLAAGWTGELFF
CDR3nt: TGCGCCAGCAGCTTGGCAGCGGGATGGACCGGGGAGCTGTTTTTT

j_gene: TRBJ1-2
d_gene: TRBD1
v_gene: TRBV5-5
CDR3aa: CASRETGGNYGYTF
CDR3nt: TGTGCCAGCAGGGAGACAGGGGGAAACTATGGCTACACCTTC

j_gene: TRBJ2-1
d_gene: .
v_gene: TRBV9
CDR3aa: CASSVEDSSYNEQFF
CDR3nt: TGTGCCAGCAGCGTAGAAGACAGCTCCTACAATGAGCAGTTCTTC

j_gene: TRBJ1-2
d_gene: .
v_gene: TRBV2
CDR3aa: CASSEQQGGGYGYTF
CDR3nt: TGTGCCAGCAGTGAACAACAGGGAGGAGGCTATGGCTACACCTTC